This T cell receptor beta chain was obtained from a study of blood T cells in healthy people across ages. On this clonotype itself: What it recognizes is unknown. One end of the junction is discordant with germline, which a read error may explain.

With a J-beta primer mix and a sample-barcoded 5' primer, a second PCR ran about 6 to 11 cycles. Template switching added a 12-random-nucleotide identifier to every cDNA molecule. TCRdb redid the calling of the 5' RACE reads with MiXCR, one entry per CDR3 protein. This sample carries 1.5 million to 2 million distinct CDR3 sequences, about 35% of them seen once, and the ten largest clones take about 11%. CDR1 and CDR2 (germline): MNHNS, SASEGT. CDR3 length: 17 residues. Regarding the study as a whole: A roughly linear age-dependent decrease characterized TCR beta diversity per million T cells. Estimated diversity that came from one million T cells was considered an underestimate.

Sequenced material: blood. The TCR originated in a woman younger than 45 in good health. The rearrangement joins TRBV6-1 to TRBJ2-7; 12 bases are shared with TRBD2. The DNA of the CDR3 is TGTGCCGGCAGCCCTCTAGCGGGGGGGCTTAGGTCCTACGAGCAGTACTTC. Translation gives CAGSPLAGGLRSYEQYF.